This entry lists 16 T cell receptor beta chains sequenced from one sample in a study of cytomegalovirus exposure and HLA in healthy donors. Amplification used 60 Vbeta primers and 13 Jbeta primers. Clones were sequenced by immunoSEQ multiplex PCR, and TCRdb holds only the in-frame ones, with some missing. This table has some 130,000 clones, roughly 78% appearing once. Sequenced material: PBMCs. The receptor set was obtained from a young man in good health and CMV-seronegative.

The rearrangement links TRBV7-9 to TRBJ1-1; D unresolved. The length of the CDR3 is 13 residues. Germline V lookup: CDR1 SEHNR, CDR2 FQNEAQ (reference sequence). Trimming stripped 7 bases from V and 0 bases from J, with 9 bases between. The CDR3 here is CASTSVVNTEAFF. CDR3 sequence (DNA): TGTGCCAGCACCTCAGTTGTGAACACTGAAGCTTTCTTT.

This chain links TRBV27 with TRBJ2-7; 9 bases fit TRBD2. The CDR3 contains 15 residues. Germline loops: CDR1 MNHEY, CDR2 SMNVEV (reference sequence). The V segment lost 4 bases and the J segment 4 bases; nucleotides outside the gene matches: 8. CDR3 nucleotide sequence: TGTGCCAGCAGTTGGGGCGGGAGGGGCTTGTACGAGCAGTACTTC. This encodes CASSWGGRGLYEQYF.

The J gene is TRBJ2-1, the V gene TRBV7-9, with D maybe TRBD1 (6 bases). Looked up from germline, CDR1 is SEHNR and CDR2 is FQNEAQ (reference sequence). The CDR3 has 15 residues. V was pared by 5 bases and J by 10 bases, with 21 bases between. The CDR3 DNA is TGTGCCAGCAGCCCCGGGTTAGGACAGAGAGGCGAGCAGTTCTTC. Translated, it gives CASSPGLGQRGEQFF.

The chain is built from TRBV9 and TRBJ1-4; 10 positions match TRBD1. Trimming cost V 3 bases and J 7 bases; bases outside gene matches: 3. CDR1 is SGDLS and CDR2 is YYNGEE in the germline V gene. The CDR3 totals 14 residues. CDR3 amino acids: CASSEGQGLEKLFF. Here the CDR3 DNA reads TGTGCCAGCAGCGAGGGACAGGGGCTTGAAAAACTGTTTTTT.

The sample holds one count of this clone. The V and J genes are TRBV7-9 and TRBJ1-5; TRBD1 agrees at 8 bases. This CDR3 is built from 15 residues. Losses at the gene ends were 4 bases for V and 6 bases for J; bases not matched to a gene: 8. Germline V gives CDR1 SEHNR, CDR2 FQNEAQ (reference sequence). The CDR3 DNA follows: TGTGCCAGCAGCTCCAGCGGACAGGGTGGTCAGCCCCAGCATTTT. Its translation is CASSSSGQGGQPQHF.

This chain joins TRBV4-2 and TRBJ2-7; D gene unclear. The V gene's germline CDR1 is LGHNA and CDR2 YNFKEQ. Trimming removed 3 bases from V and 3 bases from J, with 6 bases in between. This CDR3 has 12 amino acids. The CDR3 loop is CASSQSRYEQYF. CDR3 sequence (DNA): TGTGCCAGCAGCCAGTCCCGCTACGAGCAGTACTTC.

This clone showed up just a few times. The chain employs TRBV4-3 and TRBJ2-1; 12 nucleotides agree with TRBD1. Germline V gene lookup returns CDR1 LGHNA and CDR2 YSLEER. Trimming cost V 5 bases and J 7 bases; bases outside gene matches: 9. CDR3 length: 16 amino acids. CDR3 protein: CASSNRDRGRGNEQFF. The CDR3 DNA sequence: TGCGCCAGCAGCAACCGGGACAGGGGGCGTGGGAATGAGCAGTTCTTC.

CDR3 residues: CASSPARQPNYGYTF. CDR3 in DNA: TGTGCCAGCTCACCAGCCAGACAACCTAACTATGGCTACACCTTC. This rearrangement joins TRBV18 to TRBJ1-2; D remains ambiguous. The CDR3 has 15 amino acids. With 2 bases removed from V and 0 bases from J, the gap between germline ends came to 10 bases. Germline V gives CDR1 KGHSH, CDR2 LQKENI. The whole variable domain, filled in from reference TRBV18 and TRBJ1-2, reads NAGVMQNPRHLVRRRGQEARLRCSPMKGHSHVYWYRQLPEEGLKFMVYLQKENIIDESGMPKERFSAEFPKEGPSILRIQQVVRGDSAAYFCASSPARQPNYGYTFGSGTRLTVV.

The rearrangement links TRBV7-8 to TRBJ1-2; 12 nucleotides align to TRBD1. After removal of 1 base from V and 3 bases from J, the junction contained 6 bases not matched to a gene. Germline CDR1 reads SGHVS; CDR2 reads FQNEAQ. There are 17 residues in the CDR3. In DNA form, the CDR3 reads TGTGCCAGCAGCTTAGTAGTGGGGACAGGGGGCGACTATGGCTACACCTTC. Translating gives CASSLVVGTGGDYGYTF.

The V call is TRBV27, the J call TRBJ2-1; 9 nucleotides agree with TRBD1. CDR3 length equals 15 residues. Germline CDR1 and CDR2: MNHEY and SMNVEV (reference sequence). V was pared by 5 bases and J by 4 bases, with 6 bases of the junction left unmatched. CDR3 in amino acids: CASSMGQGEYNEQFF. Here the CDR3 DNA reads TGTGCCAGCAGTATGGGACAGGGTGAATACAATGAGCAGTTCTTC.

This chain connects TRBV12-5 to TRBJ2-5; 8 bases match TRBD1. The germline V gene has CDR1 LGHNT and CDR2 FRNRAP. The J segment lost 1 base and the V segment lost 3 bases, leaving 1 base of the junction unmatched. This CDR3 spans 14 amino acids. CDR3 DNA: TGTGCTAGTGGTTTAGGACAGGGCCAAGAGACCCAGTACTTC. Its translation: CASGLGQGQETQYF.

As DNA, the CDR3 is TGTGCCAGCACCCAGACTAGCGGGAGGGTAGTGTACGAGCAGTACTTC. This sequence encodes CASTQTSGRVVYEQYF. The V and J genes are TRBV2 and TRBJ2-7, with 14 positions matching TRBD2. CDR1 and CDR2 from the germline V gene are SNHLY and FYNNEI. The length of the CDR3 is 16 residues. Germline trimming cut 7 bases from V and 4 bases from J; bases unmatched to any gene: 9. Supplemented by reference TRBV2 and TRBJ2-7, the full variable domain reads EPEVTQTPSHQVTQMGQEVILRCVPISNHLYFYWYRQILGQKVEFLVSFYNNEISEKSEIFDDQFSVERPDGSNFTLKIRSTKLEDSAMYFCASTQTSGRVVYEQYFGPGTRLTVT.

The chain joins TRBV28 to TRBJ2-5; weak D call: TRBD2 (5 bases). The end of the DNA is better explained by TRBJ2-7, so the J call may be wrong. The CDR3 consists of 15 residues. Germline CDR1 is MDHEN and CDR2 is SYDVKM. CDR3 DNA: TGTGCCAGCACCCCCGTCGGGGTGGGAGCCTACGAGCAGTACTTC. Protein: CASTPVGVGAYEQYF.

The chain employs TRBV5-4 and TRBJ1-1; D is perhaps TRBD1 (5 bases). Germline V lookup: CDR1 SGHNT, CDR2 YYREEE (reference sequence). V was cut by 4 bases and J by 0 bases, with 13 bases left in between. CDR3 size: 15 residues. In DNA form, the CDR3 reads TGTGCCAGCAGCCTAACAAAGACAGTGAACACTGAAGCTTTCTTT. It encodes CASSLTKTVNTEAFF.

The chain is built from TRBV5-8 and TRBJ2-5; the match to TRBD1 covers 7 bases. The V gene's germline CDR1 is SGHTS and CDR2 YDEGEE. V gave up 2 bases and J gave up 4 bases; unmatched junction bases: 5. The CDR3 covers 14 residues. This CDR3 reads CASSFRGRGETQYF. CDR3 sequence (DNA): TGTGCCAGCAGCTTTAGGGGGCGCGGAGAGACCCAGTACTTC.

This clone was counted once. Sequence at one end of the junction differs from germline and may be a read error. The chain joins TRBV19 to TRBJ2-7, with 7 bases lining up with TRBD1. CDR1 LNHDA and CDR2 SQIVND come from the germline V gene (reference sequence). The CDR3 runs 16 residues. The CDR3 sequence: CASSPPGQMITYEQCF. DNA of the CDR3: TGTGCCAGTAGTCCTCCGGGACAGATGATTACCTACGAGCAGTGCTTC.